Sequencing of this TCR beta chain was carried out in a study of T cell repertoires in cytomegalovirus infection. Study-wide context: CMV infection together with matching HLA type was indicated by public TCR beta signatures. Findings of the study overall: The ex vivo response was dominated by HLA-C-restricted CMV-specific TCR beta clonotypes. Public TCR beta family frequency separated CMV-and-HLA carriers, including in an independent cohort.

From the reads, TCRdb called clonotypes with MiXCR, one entry per CDR3 protein. The table has roughly 720,000 distinct CDR3 sequences, 35% seen once. This clonotype appeared a few times. Its specificity is unknown. Sequencing was performed on PBMCs. This clonotype was obtained from a human donor in good health (CMV status not recorded). Some clones in this sample may be carry-over from other donors' samples.

The CDR3 DNA sequence: TGTGCCAGCAGCTTACCATTGGGGACAGGATTCTATGAGCAGTTCTTC. It translates to CASSLPLGTGFYEQFF. The chain has TRBV7-8 and TRBJ2-1; 8 positions agree with TRBD1. This CDR3 comprises 16 residues. Unmatched junction bases numbered 11, after V lost 2 bases and J lost 8 bases. Germline V lookup: CDR1 SGHVS, CDR2 FQNEAQ.